This entry features one T cell receptor (beta chain) sequence. The antigen is unknown. Patients aged 18 to 65 had newly diagnosed hyperthyroidism of under 2 months' duration. The entry originates in a study of T cells in Graves' hyperthyroidism and ophthalmopathy. Findings and limits, study-wide: Ophthalmopathy was predicted by the model a median of around 5.9 months ahead of onset.

The CDR3 covers 14 residues. The germline V gene encodes CDR1 MNHNS and CDR2 SASEGT. Trimming left V 5 bases short and J 4 bases short, with 14 bases between. There were TCR beta CDR3 regions amplified from RNA transcripts. During a first-round RT-PCR of the TCR CDR3, the HTBI primer set was used. TCRdb reprocessed the multiplex PCR reads via MiXCR and lists one record per CDR3 protein. The sample carries about 840,000 distinct CDR3 sequences, 38% recorded once. The V and J genes are TRBV6-1 and TRBJ2-5; D remains unclear. Material: blood. The clonotype comes from a young man with Graves' hyperthyroidism. The CDR3 sequence: CASSKVSGPETQYF. The CDR3 DNA follows: TGTGCCAGCAGTAAGGTCTCCGGTCCAGAGACCCAGTACTTC.